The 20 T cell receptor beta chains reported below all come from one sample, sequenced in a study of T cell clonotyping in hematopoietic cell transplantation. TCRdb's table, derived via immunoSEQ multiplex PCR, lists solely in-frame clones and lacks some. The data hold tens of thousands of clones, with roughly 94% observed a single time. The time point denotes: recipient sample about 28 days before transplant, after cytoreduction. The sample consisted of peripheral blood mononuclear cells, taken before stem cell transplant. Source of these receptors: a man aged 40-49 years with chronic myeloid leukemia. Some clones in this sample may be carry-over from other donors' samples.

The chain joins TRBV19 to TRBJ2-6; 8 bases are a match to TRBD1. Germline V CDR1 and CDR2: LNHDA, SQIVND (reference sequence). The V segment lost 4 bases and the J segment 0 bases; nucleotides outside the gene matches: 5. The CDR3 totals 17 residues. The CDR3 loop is CASSKRQGSSGANVLTF. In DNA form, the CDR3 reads TGTGCCAGTAGTAAGAGACAGGGGTCCTCTGGGGCCAACGTCCTGACTTTC. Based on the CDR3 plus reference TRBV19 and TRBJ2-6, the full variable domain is DGGITQSPKYLFRKEGQNVTLSCEQNLNHDAMYWYRQDPGQGLRLIYYSQIVNDFQKGDIAEGYSVSREKKESFPLTVTSAQKNPTAFYLCASSKRQGSSGANVLTFGAGSRLTVL.

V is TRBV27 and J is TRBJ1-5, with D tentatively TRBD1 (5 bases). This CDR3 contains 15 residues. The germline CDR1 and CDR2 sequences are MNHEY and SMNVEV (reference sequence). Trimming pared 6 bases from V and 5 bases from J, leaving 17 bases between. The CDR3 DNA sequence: TGTGCCAGCAGCTCCTCAGCCGGGACTTATCAGCCCCAGCATTTT. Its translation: CASSSSAGTYQPQHF.

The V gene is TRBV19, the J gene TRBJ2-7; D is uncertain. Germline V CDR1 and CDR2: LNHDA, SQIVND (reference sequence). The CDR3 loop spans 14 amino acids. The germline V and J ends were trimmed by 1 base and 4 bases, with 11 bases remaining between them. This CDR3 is CASSIASTGYEQYF. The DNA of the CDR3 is TGTGCCAGTAGTATAGCAAGCACCGGGTACGAGCAGTACTTC. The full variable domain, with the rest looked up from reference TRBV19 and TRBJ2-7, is DGGITQSPKYLFRKEGQNVTLSCEQNLNHDAMYWYRQDPGQGLRLIYYSQIVNDFQKGDIAEGYSVSREKKESFPLTVTSAQKNPTAFYLCASSIASTGYEQYFGPGTRLTVT.

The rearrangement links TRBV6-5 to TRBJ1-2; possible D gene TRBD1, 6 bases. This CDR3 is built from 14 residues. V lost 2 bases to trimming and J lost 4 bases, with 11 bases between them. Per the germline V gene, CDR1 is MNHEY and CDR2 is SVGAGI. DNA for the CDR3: TGTGCCAGCAGTTACGGGGGCGCGGGCTATGGCTACACCTTC. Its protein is CASSYGGAGYGYTF.

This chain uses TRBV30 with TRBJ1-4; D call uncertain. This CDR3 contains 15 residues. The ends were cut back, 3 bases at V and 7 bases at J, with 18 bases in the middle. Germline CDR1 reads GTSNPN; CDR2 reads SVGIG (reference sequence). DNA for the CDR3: TGTGCCTGGAGCCCCCTAGGCTCGGCAATTGAAAAACTGTTTTTT. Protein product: CAWSPLGSAIEKLFF.

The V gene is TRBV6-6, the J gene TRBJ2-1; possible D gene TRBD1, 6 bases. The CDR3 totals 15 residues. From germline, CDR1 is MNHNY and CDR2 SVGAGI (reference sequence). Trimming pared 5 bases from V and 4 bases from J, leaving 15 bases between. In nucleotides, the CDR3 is TGTGCCAGCAGTCTAACCGGGACATCTTACAATGAGCAGTTCTTC. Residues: CASSLTGTSYNEQFF.

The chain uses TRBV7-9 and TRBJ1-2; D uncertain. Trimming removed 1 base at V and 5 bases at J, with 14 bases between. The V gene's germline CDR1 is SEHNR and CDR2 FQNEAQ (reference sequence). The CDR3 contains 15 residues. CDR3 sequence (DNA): TGTGCCAGCAGCTTAGTTCGAGGGAGAGTTTATGGCTACACCTTC. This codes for CASSLVRGRVYGYTF.

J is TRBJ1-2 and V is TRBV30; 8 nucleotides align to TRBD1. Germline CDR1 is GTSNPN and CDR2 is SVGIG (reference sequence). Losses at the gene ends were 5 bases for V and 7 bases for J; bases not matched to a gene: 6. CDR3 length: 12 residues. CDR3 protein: CAWATGESGYTF. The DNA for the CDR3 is TGTGCCTGGGCGACAGGGGAAAGTGGCTACACCTTC.

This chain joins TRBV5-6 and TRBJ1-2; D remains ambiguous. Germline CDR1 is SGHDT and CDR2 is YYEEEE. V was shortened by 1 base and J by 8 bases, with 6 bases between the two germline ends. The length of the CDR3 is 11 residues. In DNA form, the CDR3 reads TGTGCCAGCAGCTTGCAGCGAGGCTACACCTTC. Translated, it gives CASSLQRGYTF. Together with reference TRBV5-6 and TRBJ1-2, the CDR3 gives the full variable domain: DAGVTQSPTHLIKTRGQQVTLRCSPKSGHDTVSWYQQALGQGPQFIFQYYEEEERQRGNFPDRFSGHQFPNYSSELNVNALLLGDSALYLCASSLQRGYTFGSGTRLTVV.

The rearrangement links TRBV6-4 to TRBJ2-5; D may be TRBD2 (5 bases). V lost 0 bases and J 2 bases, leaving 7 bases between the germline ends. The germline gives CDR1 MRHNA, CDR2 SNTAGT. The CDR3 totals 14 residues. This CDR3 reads CASSDSGDQETQYF. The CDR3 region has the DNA TGTGCCAGCAGTGACTCGGGAGATCAAGAGACCCAGTACTTC.

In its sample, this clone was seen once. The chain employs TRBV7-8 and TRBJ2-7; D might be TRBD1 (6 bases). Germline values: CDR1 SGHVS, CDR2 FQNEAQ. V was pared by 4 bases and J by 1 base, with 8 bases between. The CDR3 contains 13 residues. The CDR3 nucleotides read TGTGCCAGCAGCTCGACAGGTTCCTACGAGCAGTACTTC. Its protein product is CASSSTGSYEQYF.

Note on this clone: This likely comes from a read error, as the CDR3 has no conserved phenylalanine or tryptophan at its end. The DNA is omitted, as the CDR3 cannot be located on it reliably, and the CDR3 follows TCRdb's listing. CDR3 amino acids: CASSQEEKGRLVV. V gene TRBV4-2 combines with J gene TRBJ1-4. The CDR3 totals 13 residues, both ends included. Per germline, CDR1 LGHNA and CDR2 YNFKEQ.

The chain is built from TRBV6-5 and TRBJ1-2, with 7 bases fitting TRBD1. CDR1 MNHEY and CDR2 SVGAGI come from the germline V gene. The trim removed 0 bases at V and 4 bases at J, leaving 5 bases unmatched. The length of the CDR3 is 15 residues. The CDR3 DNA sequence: TGTGCCAGCAGTTACTCCGGGACAGATGCCTATGGCTACACCTTC. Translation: CASSYSGTDAYGYTF.

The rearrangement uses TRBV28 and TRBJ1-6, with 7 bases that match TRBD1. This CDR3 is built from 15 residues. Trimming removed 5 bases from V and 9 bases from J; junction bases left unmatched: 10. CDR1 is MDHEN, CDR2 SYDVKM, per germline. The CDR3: CASSPRQGFFSPLHF. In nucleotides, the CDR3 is TGTGCCAGCAGTCCACGACAGGGATTTTTTTCACCCCTCCACTTT.

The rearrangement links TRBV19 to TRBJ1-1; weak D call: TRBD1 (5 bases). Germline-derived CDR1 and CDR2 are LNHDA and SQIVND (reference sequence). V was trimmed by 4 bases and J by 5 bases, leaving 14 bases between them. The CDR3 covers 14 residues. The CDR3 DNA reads TGTGCCAGTAGTAACTCCCGGAGGGGAACTGAAGCTTTCTTT. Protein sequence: CASSNSRRGTEAFF.

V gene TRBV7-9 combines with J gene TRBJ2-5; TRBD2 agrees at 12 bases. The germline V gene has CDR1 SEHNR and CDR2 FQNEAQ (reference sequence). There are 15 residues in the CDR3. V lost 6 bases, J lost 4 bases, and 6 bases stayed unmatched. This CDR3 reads CASRPSGGARETQYF. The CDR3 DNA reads TGTGCCAGCAGACCTAGCGGGGGGGCACGAGAGACCCAGTACTTC.

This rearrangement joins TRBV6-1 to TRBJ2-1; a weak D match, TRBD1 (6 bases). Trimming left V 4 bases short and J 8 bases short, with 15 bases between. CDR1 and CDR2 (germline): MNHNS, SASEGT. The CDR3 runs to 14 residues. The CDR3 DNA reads TGTGCCAGCAGTGCGGATGGGTACAGGGATGAGCAGTTCTTC. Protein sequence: CASSADGYRDEQFF.

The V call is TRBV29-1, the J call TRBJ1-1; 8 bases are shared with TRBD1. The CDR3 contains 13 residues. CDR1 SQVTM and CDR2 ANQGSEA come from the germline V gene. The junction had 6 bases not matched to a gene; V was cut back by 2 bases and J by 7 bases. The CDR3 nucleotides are TGCAGCGTTGAACCAGGGGGCTCTGGTGAAGCTTTCTTT. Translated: CSVEPGGSGEAFF.

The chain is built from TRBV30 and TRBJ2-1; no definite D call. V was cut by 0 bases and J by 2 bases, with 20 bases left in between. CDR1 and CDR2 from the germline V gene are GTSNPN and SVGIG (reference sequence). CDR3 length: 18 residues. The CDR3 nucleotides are TGTGCCTGGAGTGTATTATACTTCCGAGCTGGCCCCTACAATGAGCAGTTCTTC. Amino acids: CAWSVLYFRAGPYNEQFF.

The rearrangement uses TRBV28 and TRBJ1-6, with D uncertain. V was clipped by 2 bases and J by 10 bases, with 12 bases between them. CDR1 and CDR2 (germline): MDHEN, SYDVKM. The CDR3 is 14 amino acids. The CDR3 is CASSLHGNRSPLHF. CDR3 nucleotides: TGTGCCAGCAGTTTACACGGGAATCGATCACCCCTCCACTTT.